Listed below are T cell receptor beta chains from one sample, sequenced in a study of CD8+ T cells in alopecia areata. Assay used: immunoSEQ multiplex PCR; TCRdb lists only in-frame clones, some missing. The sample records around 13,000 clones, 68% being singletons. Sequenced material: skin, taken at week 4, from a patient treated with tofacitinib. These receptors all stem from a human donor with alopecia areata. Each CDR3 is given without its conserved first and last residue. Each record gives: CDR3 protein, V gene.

ASSHKPGGGTDTQY	TRBV7-2
ASSRVRGSTDTQY	TRBV5-8
ASSFGQGRGEQY	TRBV7-6
ASSLEFRQGANEQY	TRBV5-1
ASSSSTDTQY	TRBV7-8
ASSHTQGRGEETQY	TRBV7-9
ASSMSVSLPLH	TRBV19
ASSQNYRARGGNIQY	TRBV2
ASDRAGVTGYT	TRBV6-5
ASSFGNRGSYEQY	TRBV5-4
ASSQERIAQGNQPQH	TRBV4-2
ASSLDRVG	TRBV7-8
ASSLQGAEEQY	TRBV4-2
ASSRYPGGPNTGELF	TRBV5-4
ASKTGGAGGYT	TRBV19
ASSRDSLFAAVDYEQY	TRBV5-6
ASSQSPNTEAF	TRBV7-3
ASSQVGQGEHEQY	TRBV4-2
ASSSYDGYT	TRBV7-2
ASSFRRQGNSPLH	TRBV6-5
AWSVLAGADTQY	TRBV30
ASRETGGSYEQY	TRBV6-5
ASSLTEAF	TRBV7-9
ASSLAHGTEAF	TRBV5-5
ASRRFGSYEQY	TRBV2
ASSVGASGGAINEQF	TRBV9
ASSFEGLNTEAF	TRBV5-5
ASSLGGQAGDTQY	TRBV5-4
ASSESGRANEQF	TRBV6-1
ASSGTGWTEAF	TRBV6-1
ASSLATGGIEKLF	TRBV7-9
ASSLAGYNEKLF	TRBV7-2
ASSSWDLETQY	TRBV5-1
ALEGTLQETQY	TRBV10-3
ASSLVAGLNTEAF	TRBV7-8
ASSKGDRGTEAF	TRBV9
ASSIDPTRRYNEQF	TRBV19
ASSLSSAGSKNIQY	TRBV27
ASSQPDVSGEGYT	TRBV23-1
ASSISWANTGELF	TRBV7-2
ASSDEGPTYEQY	TRBV6-1
ASSRGQGLATNEKLF	TRBV11-3
ASSLEIALNYNSPLH	TRBV7-2
ASRIPGYEQY	TRBV10-2
ASSTPNYGEAF	TRBV27
AWKGGGSNTGELF	TRBV30
ASMGSGGTYEQY	TRBV6-5
SVEEWVGTGRHEQY	TRBV29-1
AIRDSSGNTIY	TRBV10-3
ASSEPGQGVHEQY	TRBV6-1
ASSSEVYGYT	TRBV19
ASSSTVNTEAF	TRBV5-4
ASSLHGAREQF	TRBV6-8
ASSLPRQGGTEAF	TRBV5-1
ASSKEDGGYEQY	TRBV7-6
ASGPKGGEQY	TRBV4-1